Listed here are 17 T cell receptor beta chains from one sample, sequenced in a study of T-cell reconstitution after alpha-beta-depleted transplantation in children (dated by TCRdb to about 2016). Library preparation was by PCR. The data were produced on an Illumina HiSeq 2500. TCR libraries were prepared with molecular barcoding, using unique molecular identifiers to normalize TCRbeta repertoire quantification. The raw public reads went through TCRdb reprocessing: fastp at Q25, MiXCR clone calling, in-frame beta chains kept. Rows with one shared CDR3 protein collapse into an entry with the most common genes and DNA. The sample table contains some 590,000 distinct CDR3 sequences; only one count was recorded for 10% to 13% of them. About 4% of the sample belongs to the ten largest clones. Material: PBMCs from the stem cell graft donor, obtained from the stem cell graft. These receptors were obtained from a human donor who donated a stem cell graft to a child with acute myeloid leukemia.

This clonotype has at least ten counts. The chain links TRBV29-1 to TRBJ2-1, with D perhaps TRBD1 (5 bases). This CDR3 is 9 amino acids long. V shed 3 bases and J shed 15 bases, with 9 bases lying between them. Germline loops: CDR1 SQVTM, CDR2 ANQGSEA. The DNA of the CDR3 is TGCAGCGTTGAGACAGACCCGTTCTTC. Amino acid sequence: CSVETDPFF.

This clonotype has a count of ten or more. The chain couples TRBV2 to TRBJ2-5; 7 positions agree with TRBD2. V shed 4 bases, J shed 3 bases, and the junction held 11 bases outside the gene matches. From germline, CDR1 is SNHLY and CDR2 FYNNEI. The CDR3 has 16 amino acids. CDR3 DNA sequence: TGTGCCAGCAGTGGGACGCGGGAGTCAGCGAAAGAGACCCAGTACTTC. The encoded protein is CASSGTRESAKETQYF.

This clonotype appeared a single time. A much larger clone sits a single nucleotide away, making a read error possible. The gene calls are TRBV6-2 or TRBV6-3 and TRBJ2-7, with a weak D call TRBD1 (5 bases). CDR1 is MNHEY and CDR2 is SVGEGT in the germline V gene. V gave up 6 bases and J gave up 2 bases, with 14 bases separating them. The CDR3 is made up of 14 amino acids. CDR3 sequence reads: CASSLGHFPYEQYF. DNA of the CDR3: TGTGCCAGCAGCCTCGGACATTTTCCCTACGAGCAGTACTTC.

There are a few counts of this clonotype. V is TRBV27 and J is TRBJ1-1; D gene unclear. Per germline, CDR1 MNHEY and CDR2 SMNVEV (reference sequence). V lost 3 bases and J 7 bases, leaving 9 bases between the germline ends. The CDR3 is made up of 12 amino acids. The CDR3 loop is CASSFTTGEAFF. The DNA of the CDR3 is TGTGCCAGCAGTTTCACCACGGGTGAAGCTTTCTTT.

The V and J genes are TRBV5-1 and TRBJ1-1; D remains unclear. Per germline, CDR1 SGHRS and CDR2 YFSETQ. The V and J ends lost 0 bases and 5 bases respectively, with 11 bases between them. This CDR3 is built from 14 residues. CDR3 sequence reads: CASSLDPTGTEAFF. In nucleotides, the CDR3 is TGCGCCAGCAGCTTGGATCCCACCGGGACTGAAGCTTTCTTT.

This clonotype has ten or more counts. V is TRBV9 and J is TRBJ1-2, with a tentative D call TRBD1 (5 bases). V was trimmed by 4 bases and J by 4 bases, leaving 20 bases between them. The germline gives CDR1 SGDLS, CDR2 YYNGEE. The CDR3 runs to 16 residues. DNA for the CDR3: TGTGCCAGCAGCCCGAGGGGAGGGGAGAATGCCTATGGCTACACCTTC. Protein sequence: CASSPRGGENAYGYTF.

The chain joins TRBV28 to TRBJ2-1; 10 bases line up with TRBD2. This CDR3 is 18 amino acids long. J lost 4 bases, V lost 4 bases, and 13 bases had no gene match. The germline V gene has CDR1 MDHEN and CDR2 SYDVKM. The CDR3 spells CASSSPSPTSGTYNEQFF. CDR3 DNA sequence: TGTGCCAGCAGTTCCCCTTCCCCTACTAGCGGGACTTACAATGAGCAGTTCTTC.

This sequence joins TRBV30 and TRBJ1-5; no clear D gene. This CDR3 comprises 13 residues. The germline V gene encodes CDR1 GTSNPN and CDR2 SVGIG (reference sequence). The V gene lost 1 base and the J gene lost 4 bases, with 8 bases spanning the gap. As DNA, the CDR3 is TGTGCCTGGAGTGCTCAACCGAATCAGCCCCAGCATTTT. Translating it yields CAWSAQPNQPQHF.

This rearrangement joins TRBV4-3 to TRBJ2-3, with unresolved D. CDR3 size: 13 residues. Germline assignment: CDR1 LGHNA and CDR2 YSLEER. V lost 2 bases, J lost 4 bases, and 7 bases lay in between. The DNA of the CDR3 is TGCGCCAGCAGCCAACAACAGTCAGATACGCAGTATTTT. This encodes CASSQQQSDTQYF.

This clonotype was detected a few times. V usage is TRBV20-1 and J usage is TRBJ1-4; TRBD1 matches 12 bases. This CDR3 contains 16 residues. V lost 4 bases to trimming and J lost 8 bases; unmatched junction nucleotides: 11. Germline V gene data show CDR1 as DFQATT and CDR2 as SNEGSKA (reference sequence). The CDR3 region has the DNA TGCAGTGCTACGTGGGACAGGGGGCGTTGGAAGGAAAAACTGTTTTTT. It translates to CSATWDRGRWKEKLFF.

This clonotype came up a few times. V is TRBV7-3 and J is TRBJ2-3; either TRBD1 or TRBD2 may fit D (5 bases each). The CDR3 covers 13 residues. Per germline, CDR1 SGHTA and CDR2 FQGTGA. Trimming pared 4 bases from V and 5 bases from J, leaving 10 bases between. The CDR3 DNA follows: TGTGCCAGCAGCTCGAGGGGTGGAGATACGCAGTATTTT. This codes for CASSSRGGDTQYF.

This clonotype was recorded a few times. The chain employs TRBV29-1 and TRBJ2-1; TRBD2 agrees at 8 bases. The CDR3 is 14 amino acids. Per the germline V gene, CDR1 is SQVTM and CDR2 is ANQGSEA. V shed 7 bases and J 4 bases; nucleotides not matched to a gene: 9. CDR3: CSALTSVSYNEQFF. Here the CDR3 DNA reads TGCAGCGCCCTGACTAGCGTTTCTTACAATGAGCAGTTCTTC.

This clonotype occurred a few times. V gene TRBV9 combines with J gene TRBJ2-1; D is perhaps TRBD2 (6 bases). Trimming cost V 4 bases and J 0 bases, with 14 bases left between them. CDR1 is SGDLS, CDR2 YYNGEE, per germline. This CDR3 spans 16 amino acids. CDR3 sequence: CASSPNVGGSYNEQFF. CDR3 sequence (DNA): TGTGCCAGCAGCCCGAACGTGGGGGGCTCCTACAATGAGCAGTTCTTC.

This clonotype has a handful of counts. The chain combines TRBV28 with TRBJ2-7; tentatively, D is TRBD1 (6 bases). The CDR3 runs 13 residues. From germline, CDR1 is MDHEN and CDR2 SYDVKM. V shed 5 bases and J shed 3 bases, with 11 bases lying between them. CDR3 loop: CASSNTGFYEQYF. The CDR3 nucleotides are TGTGCCAGCAGTAATACAGGGTTCTACGAGCAGTACTTC.

The rearrangement uses TRBV24-1 and TRBJ2-1; no firm D call. Per the germline V gene, CDR1 is KGHDR and CDR2 is SFDVKD. Trimming shortened V by 4 bases and J by 1 base, and 7 bases separated the two germline ends. The CDR3 covers 14 residues. CDR3 loop: CATSDAVSYNEQFF. The DNA of the CDR3 is TGTGCCACCAGTGACGCAGTTTCCTACAATGAGCAGTTCTTC.

This clonotype came up many times. The chain combines TRBV5-1 with TRBJ2-7; TRBD2 aligns across 9 bases. Germline V CDR1 and CDR2: SGHRS, YFSETQ. V lost 2 bases and J lost 4; bases outside the gene matches: 4. CDR3 length: 14 amino acids. DNA for the CDR3: TGCGCCAGCAGCTTAGCGGGAGGTGTTTACGAGCAGTACTTC. Its protein is CASSLAGGVYEQYF.

This clonotype was picked up many times. The DNA for the CDR3 is TGTGCCAGCAGCTTAGATTTGAACACCGGGGAGCTGTTTTTT. Its protein product is CASSLDLNTGELFF. The rearrangement joins TRBV7-9 to TRBJ2-2; D gene ambiguous. V gave up 1 base and J gave up 1 base, with 4 bases separating them. This CDR3 is built from 14 residues. The germline V gene has CDR1 SEHNR and CDR2 FQNEAQ (reference sequence).